Shown below are 8 T cell receptor beta chains from a single sample sequenced in a study of cytomegalovirus exposure and HLA in healthy donors. PCR primers comprised 60 Vbeta and 13 Jbeta primers. The repertoire was sequenced with immunoSEQ multiplex PCR; TCRdb's copy has only in-frame clones and lacks some. This sample has 100,000 to 150,000 clones; over 60% occur once, and the top ten carry less than 15%. The sequenced sample consisted of PBMCs. These receptor sequences come from an older woman in good health and CMV-seropositive.

This chain uses TRBV12-5 with TRBJ1-6, with D possibly being TRBD1 (5 bases). This CDR3 spans 15 amino acids. The V end lost 0 bases, the J end lost 6 bases, and 9 bases lay between the germline ends. Germline CDR1 LGHNT, CDR2 FRNRAP. The CDR3: CASGLVSGGNSPLHF. The DNA of the CDR3 is TGTGCTAGTGGTTTGGTCTCGGGGGGTAATTCACCCCTCCACTTT. Combining the CDR3 with reference TRBV12-5 and TRBJ1-6 gives the whole variable domain DARVTQTPRHKVTEMGQEVTMRCQPILGHNTVFWYRQTMMQGLELLAYFRNRAPLDDSGMPKDRFSAEMPDATLATLKIQPSEPRDSAVYFCASGLVSGGNSPLHFGNGTRLTVT.

The J gene is TRBJ1-3, the V gene TRBV19; 11 bases fit TRBD1. Per germline, CDR1 LNHDA and CDR2 SQIVND (reference sequence). The CDR3 extends over 13 amino acids. The V gene end was trimmed by 6 bases and the J gene end by 8 bases; junction bases not matched to a gene: 3. The CDR3 spells CASRGTGGDTIYF. The CDR3 DNA reads as TGTGCCAGTAGAGGGACAGGGGGAGACACCATATATTTT.

In this sample, this clone turned up a few times. The chain recombines TRBV5-6 with TRBJ2-1; possibly TRBD1 for D (6 bases). This CDR3 comprises 16 residues. From germline, CDR1 is SGHDT and CDR2 YYEEEE. V was trimmed by 5 bases and J by 0 bases, leaving 15 bases between them. The CDR3 reads CASRSGHTSSYNEQFF. The DNA of the CDR3 is TGTGCCAGCAGATCGGGACACACGAGCTCCTACAATGAGCAGTTCTTC.

This sequence joins TRBV5-8 and TRBJ1-5; TRBD1 matches 9 bases. The CDR3 contains 16 residues. In germline, CDR1 is SGHTS, CDR2 YDEGEE. Losses at the gene ends were 4 bases for V and 4 bases for J; bases not matched to a gene: 9. In nucleotides, the CDR3 is TGTGCCAGCAGCGCCCAACCGGGACAGGGAAATCAGCCCCAGCATTTT. Translated: CASSAQPGQGNQPQHF.

The chain is built from TRBV5-1 and TRBJ1-5; D gene unclear. V lost 5 bases and J lost 2, with 11 bases in between. This CDR3 has 14 residues. CDR1 SGHRS and CDR2 YFSETQ come from the germline V gene. The CDR3: CASSPQEGNQPQHF. As DNA, the CDR3 is TGCGCCAGCAGTCCCCAAGAGGGCAATCAGCCCCAGCATTTT.

The chain recombines TRBV29-1 with TRBJ2-5; D gene uncertain. V lost 3 bases to trimming and J lost 1 base, with 6 bases between them. Germline V gene sequence: CDR1 SQVTM, CDR2 ANQGSEA. The CDR3 consists of 12 residues. This CDR3 reads CSVDRIQETQYF. Written as DNA, the CDR3 is TGCAGCGTTGACAGGATCCAAGAGACCCAGTACTTC.

J is TRBJ1-1 and V is TRBV7-9; D is undetermined. This CDR3 is 14 amino acids long. The germline gives CDR1 SEHNR, CDR2 FQNEAQ (reference sequence). V was shortened by 5 bases and J by 1 base, with 11 bases between the two germline ends. This CDR3 reads CASSPMLRNTEAFF. The CDR3, as DNA: TGTGCCAGCAGCCCAATGCTCAGGAACACTGAAGCTTTCTTT.

V usage is TRBV6-1 and J usage is TRBJ2-3; TRBD2 agrees at 8 bases. Germline V gene lookup returns CDR1 MNHNS and CDR2 SASEGT. CDR3 length equals 14 residues. The ends lost 5 bases at V and 5 bases at J; junction bases unmatched: 6. Here the CDR3 reads CASSLLLAEDTQYF. The DNA of the CDR3 is TGTGCCAGCAGTTTATTACTAGCGGAAGATACGCAGTATTTT.